This section outlines one TCR beta chain sequence together with its context. CDR1 and CDR2 from the germline V gene are MNHNY and SVGAGI (reference sequence). V was clipped by 7 bases and J by 0 bases; unmatched bases: 9. The CDR3 is 15 amino acids. The sample is drawn from a study of blood T cell repertoires in COVID-19. Contact with a PCR-confirmed or clinician-diagnosed COVID-19 case occurred within 2 weeks of entry. As originally analysed: Cell counts per sample came from amplifying reference gene primers. Profiling relied on immunoSEQ multiplex PCR, and the TCRdb table lists in-frame clones only, not all of them. V, J and clone size were drawn from that table, and D and trimming were deduced from the DNA. The sample contains more than 300,000 clones, more than 85% of which appear only once.

The J gene is TRBJ2-7, the V gene TRBV6-6; TRBD2 matches at 7 bases. The clonotype originates from a young woman who had been exposed to COVID-19. Sequenced sample: PBMCs or T cells enriched from blood (not recorded which). CDR3 region: CASTNRDYRSYEQYF. CDR3 nucleotide sequence: TGTGCCAGCACAAACCGGGACTACCGCTCCTACGAGCAGTACTTC.